The TCR beta chain described here comes from a study of blood T cells in healthy people across ages. Overall study results and limits: Using unsorted PBMCs precluded a conclusive naive versus antigen-experienced comparison.

As to this clonotype: The antigen is not known.

V was cut by 3 bases and J by 6 bases, with 16 bases left in between. CDR1 SEHNR and CDR2 FQNEAQ come from the germline V gene (reference sequence). This CDR3 is built from 15 residues. Those donating, healthy Caucasian individuals from Russia, were aged roughly 6 to 100. For the second PCR, which ran for roughly 6 to 12 cycles, a sample-barcoded 5' primer and a J-beta primer mix were used. TCRdb re-derived calls from the 5' RACE reads in MiXCR, one entry per CDR3 protein. The table shows hundreds of thousands of distinct CDR3 sequences, with about 36% occurring only once. The rearrangement joins TRBV7-9 to TRBJ2-3; possibly TRBD1 or TRBD2 for D (5 bases each). The sequenced sample consisted of blood. This receptor was obtained from a man between 18 and 35 years old in good health. The CDR3 DNA is TGTGCCAGCAGCTTCTGGGACGGCGCAGGGGATACGCAGTATTTT. As protein: CASSFWDGAGDTQYF.